This record looks at one T cell receptor beta chain sequence and its context. This sample was included in a study of blood T cell repertoires in COVID-19. TCRdb's table, derived via immunoSEQ multiplex PCR, lists solely in-frame clones and lacks some. The table shows about 250,000 clones, with 80% to 85% occurring only once. The CDR3 sequence is 13 residues long. Deletions cut 0 bases from V and 4 bases from J, with 5 bases between. Germline V gene data show CDR1 as SGHKS and CDR2 as YYEKEE (reference sequence). The chain recombines TRBV5-5 with TRBJ2-4, with D hard to call. This clonotype was obtained from a middle-aged man with active or convalescent COVID-19. Sequenced: peripheral blood. The CDR3 nucleotides read TGTGCCAGCAGCTTGGACACGAAAAACATTCAGTACTTC. Amino acid sequence: CASSLDTKNIQYF.